Sequencing of this T cell receptor beta chain was carried out in a study of CD8 T cells in Susac syndrome. As for the study in general: Patients with Susac syndrome were, at the time of blood collection, therapy-naive, maintained on corticosteroids, or maintained on intravenous immunoglobulin alone.

CDR3 length: 14 residues. V dropped 4 bases and J dropped 5 bases, with 14 bases sitting between them. RNA was extracted with the RNeasy kit, and a quantity of roughly 0.5 to 1 ug was reverse transcribed using random hexamers. One entry per CDR3 protein results from TCRdb running MiXCR on the immunoSEQ multiplex PCR reads. The sample holds approximately 210,000 distinct CDR3 sequences, less than 95% seen once. Sequencing was performed on CD4+ T cells from PBMCs. The rearrangement links TRBV12-3 or TRBV12-4 to TRBJ1-1, with D unresolved. This TCR was recovered from a human donor with Susac syndrome. This CDR3 reads CASSYETERTEAFF. The DNA of the CDR3 is TGTGCCAGCAGTTACGAGACGGAAAGGACTGAAGCTTTCTTT.